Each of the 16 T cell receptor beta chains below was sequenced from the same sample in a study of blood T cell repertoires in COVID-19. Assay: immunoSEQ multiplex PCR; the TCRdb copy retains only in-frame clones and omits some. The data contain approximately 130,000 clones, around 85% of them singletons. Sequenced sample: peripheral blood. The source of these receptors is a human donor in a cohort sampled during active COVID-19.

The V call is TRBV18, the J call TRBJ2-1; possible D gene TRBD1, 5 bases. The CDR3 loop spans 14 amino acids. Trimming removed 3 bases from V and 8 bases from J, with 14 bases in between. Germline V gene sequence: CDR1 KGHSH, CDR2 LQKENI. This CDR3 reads CASSPSARAHEQFF. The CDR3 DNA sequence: TGTGCCAGCTCACCGAGTGCCAGGGCTCATGAGCAGTTCTTC.

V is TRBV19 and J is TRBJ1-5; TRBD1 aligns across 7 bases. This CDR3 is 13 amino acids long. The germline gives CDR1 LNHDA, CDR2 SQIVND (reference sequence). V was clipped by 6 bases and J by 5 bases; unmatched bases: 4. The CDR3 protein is CASSDRAYQPQHF. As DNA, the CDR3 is TGTGCCAGTAGCGACAGGGCTTATCAGCCCCAGCATTTT.

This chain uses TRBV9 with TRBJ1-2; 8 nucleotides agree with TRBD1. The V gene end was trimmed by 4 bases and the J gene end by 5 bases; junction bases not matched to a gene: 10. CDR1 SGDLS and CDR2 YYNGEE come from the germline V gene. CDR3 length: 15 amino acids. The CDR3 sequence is CASSMGQVGNYGYTF. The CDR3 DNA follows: TGTGCCAGCAGCATGGGACAGGTTGGAAATTATGGCTACACCTTC.

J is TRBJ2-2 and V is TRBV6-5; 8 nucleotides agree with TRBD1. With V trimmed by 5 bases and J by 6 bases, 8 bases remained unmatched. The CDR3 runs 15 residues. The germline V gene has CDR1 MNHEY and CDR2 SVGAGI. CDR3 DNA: TGTGCCAGCAGTCCCGGGACAGGTCACGCCGGGGAGCTGTTTTTT. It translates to CASSPGTGHAGELFF.

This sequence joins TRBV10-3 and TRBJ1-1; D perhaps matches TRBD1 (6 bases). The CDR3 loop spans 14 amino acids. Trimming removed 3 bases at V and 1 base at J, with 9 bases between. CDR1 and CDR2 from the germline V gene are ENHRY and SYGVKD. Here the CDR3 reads CAISDMTGNTEAFF. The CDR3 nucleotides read TGTGCCATCAGTGATATGACAGGGAACACTGAAGCTTTCTTT.

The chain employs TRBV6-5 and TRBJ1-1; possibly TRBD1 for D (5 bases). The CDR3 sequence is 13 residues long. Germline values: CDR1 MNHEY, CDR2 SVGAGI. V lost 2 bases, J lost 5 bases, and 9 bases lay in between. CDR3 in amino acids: CASSYGRGTEAFF. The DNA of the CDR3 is TGTGCCAGCAGTTACGGAAGGGGTACTGAAGCTTTCTTT.

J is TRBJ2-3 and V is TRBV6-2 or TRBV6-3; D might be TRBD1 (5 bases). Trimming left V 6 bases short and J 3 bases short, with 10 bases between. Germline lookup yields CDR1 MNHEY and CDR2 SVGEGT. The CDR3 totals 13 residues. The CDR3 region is CASSQTETDTQYF. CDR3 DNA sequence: TGTGCCAGCAGCCAGACAGAAACAGATACGCAGTATTTT.

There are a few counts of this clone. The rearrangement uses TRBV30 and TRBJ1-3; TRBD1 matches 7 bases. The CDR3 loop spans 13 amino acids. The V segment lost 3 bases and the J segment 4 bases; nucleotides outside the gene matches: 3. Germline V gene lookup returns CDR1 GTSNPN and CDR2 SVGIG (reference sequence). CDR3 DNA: TGTGCCTGGAGCACAGGGGTCGGAAACACCATATATTTT. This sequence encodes CAWSTGVGNTIYF.

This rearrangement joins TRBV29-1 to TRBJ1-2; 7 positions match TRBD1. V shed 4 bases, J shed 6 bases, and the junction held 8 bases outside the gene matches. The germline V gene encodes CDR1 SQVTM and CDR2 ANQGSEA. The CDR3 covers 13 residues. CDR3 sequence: CSVVEGTGDGYTF. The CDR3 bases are TGCAGCGTTGTCGAGGGCACAGGGGATGGCTACACCTTC.

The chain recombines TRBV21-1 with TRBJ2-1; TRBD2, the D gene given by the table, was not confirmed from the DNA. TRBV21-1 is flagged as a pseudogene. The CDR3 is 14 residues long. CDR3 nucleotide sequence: TGTGCCAGCACCACGACTAGCGGGGGGAATGAGCAGTTCTTC. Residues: CASTTTSGGNEQFF.

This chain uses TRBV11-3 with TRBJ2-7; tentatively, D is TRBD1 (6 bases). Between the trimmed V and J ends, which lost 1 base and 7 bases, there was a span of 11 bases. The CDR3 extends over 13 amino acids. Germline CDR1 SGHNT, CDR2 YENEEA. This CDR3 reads CASSLVRGGEQYV. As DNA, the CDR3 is TGTGCCAGCAGCTTAGTCAGGGGCGGGGAGCAGTACGTC.

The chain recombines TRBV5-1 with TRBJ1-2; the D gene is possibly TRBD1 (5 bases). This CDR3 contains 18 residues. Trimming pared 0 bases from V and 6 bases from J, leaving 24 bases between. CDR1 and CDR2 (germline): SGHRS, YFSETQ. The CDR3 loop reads CASSLDSLSRVVRDGYTF. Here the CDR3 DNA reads TGCGCCAGCAGCTTGGATAGTCTGTCCAGGGTAGTAAGAGATGGCTACACCTTC.

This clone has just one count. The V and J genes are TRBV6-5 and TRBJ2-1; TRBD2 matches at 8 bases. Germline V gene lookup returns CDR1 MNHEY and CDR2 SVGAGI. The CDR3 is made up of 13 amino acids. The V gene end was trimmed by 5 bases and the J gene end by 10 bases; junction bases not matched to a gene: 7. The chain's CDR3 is CASSPLSGGEQFF. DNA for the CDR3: TGTGCCAGCAGTCCACTATCGGGAGGGGAGCAGTTCTTC.

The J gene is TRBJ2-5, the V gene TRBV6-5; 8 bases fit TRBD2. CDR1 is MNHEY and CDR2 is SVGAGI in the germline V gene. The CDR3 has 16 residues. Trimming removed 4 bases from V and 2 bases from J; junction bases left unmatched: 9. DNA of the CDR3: TGTGCCAGCAGTTCCTTTCGGGAGGGCCATCAAGAGACCCAGTACTTC. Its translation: CASSSFREGHQETQYF.

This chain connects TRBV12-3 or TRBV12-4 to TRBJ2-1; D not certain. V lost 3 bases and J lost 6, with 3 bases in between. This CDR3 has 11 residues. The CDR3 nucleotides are TGTGCCAGCAGTTTCCGCAATGAGCAGTTCTTC. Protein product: CASSFRNEQFF.

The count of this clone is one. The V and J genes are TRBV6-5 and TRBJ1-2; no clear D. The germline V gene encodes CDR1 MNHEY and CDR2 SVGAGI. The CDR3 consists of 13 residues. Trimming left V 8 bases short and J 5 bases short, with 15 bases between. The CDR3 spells CASSRDNLYGYTF. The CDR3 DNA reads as TGTGCCAGCTCTCGAGACAACTTGTATGGCTACACCTTC.